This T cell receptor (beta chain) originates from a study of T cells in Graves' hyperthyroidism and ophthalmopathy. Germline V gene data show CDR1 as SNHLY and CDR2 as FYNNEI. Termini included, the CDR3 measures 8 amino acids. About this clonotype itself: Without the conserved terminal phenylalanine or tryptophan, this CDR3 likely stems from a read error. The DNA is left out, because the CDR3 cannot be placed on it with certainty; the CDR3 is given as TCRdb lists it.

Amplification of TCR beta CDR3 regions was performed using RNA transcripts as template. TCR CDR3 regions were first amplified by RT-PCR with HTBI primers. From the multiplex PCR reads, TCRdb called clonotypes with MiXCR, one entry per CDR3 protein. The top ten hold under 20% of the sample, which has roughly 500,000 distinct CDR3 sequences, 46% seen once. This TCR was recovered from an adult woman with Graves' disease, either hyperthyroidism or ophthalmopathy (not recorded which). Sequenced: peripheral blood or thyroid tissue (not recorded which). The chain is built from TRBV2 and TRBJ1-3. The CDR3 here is CASSELLV.